The 4 T cell receptor beta chains in this list originate from one sample, sequenced in a study of shared clonotypes between healthy human individuals. The data were produced by immunoSEQ multiplex PCR, yet TCRdb's version contains in-frame clones alone and is incomplete. The sample lists 1.5 million to 1.9 million clones; 95% to 99% were seen once. Sequenced input: naive CD4+ T cells sorted from blood. Subset given: CD45RA+ positively selected. The receptors here all came from a man under 40 in good health.

A note on this clone: Additional DNA sequences in this sample encode the identical CDR3. The J gene is TRBJ1-1, the V gene TRBV29-1, with D unclear. Germline V gene sequence: CDR1 SQVTM, CDR2 ANQGSEA. The length of the CDR3 is 11 residues. Trimming cost V 4 bases and J 3 bases, with 6 bases left between them. CDR3 amino acids: CSVVPDTEAFF. The CDR3 coding sequence is TGCAGCGTTGTACCGGACACTGAAGCTTTCTTT.

About this clone: The junction departs from the called germline gene at one end, perhaps through a read error. The chain carries TRBV18 and TRBJ2-7; D perhaps matches TRBD1 (5 bases). Germline V lookup: CDR1 KGHSH, CDR2 LQKENI. The CDR3 contains 15 residues. As DNA, the CDR3 is TGTGCCAGCTCACCAGAAAGGGGCCTCTCCGACGAGCAGTACTTC. Protein: CASSPERGLSDEQYF.

The V gene is TRBV13, the J gene TRBJ2-2; D might be TRBD2 (5 bases). There are 14 residues in the CDR3. V gave up 4 bases and J gave up 3 bases, with 9 bases separating them. Germline lookup yields CDR1 PRHDT and CDR2 FYEKMQ (reference sequence). In DNA form, the CDR3 reads TGTGCCAGCAGCTCCACGGACTACACCGGGGAGCTGTTTTTT. Translating it yields CASSSTDYTGELFF. The entire variable domain, with the rest obtained from reference TRBV13 and TRBJ2-2, is as follows: AAGVIQSPRHLIKEKRETATLKCYPIPRHDTVYWYQQGPGQDPQFLISFYEKMQSDKGSIPDRFSAQQFSDYHSELNMSSLELGDSALYFCASSSTDYTGELFFGEGSRLTVL.

J is TRBJ2-1 and V is TRBV27, with D maybe TRBD2 (6 bases). The CDR3 covers 17 residues. The ends were cut back, 3 bases at V and 2 bases at J, with 17 bases in the middle. Germline lookup yields CDR1 MNHEY and CDR2 SMNVEV (reference sequence). This CDR3 is CASSFNGGPPTYNEQFF. CDR3 nucleotide sequence: TGTGCCAGCAGTTTCAACGGAGGGCCCCCCACCTACAATGAGCAGTTCTTC.